This TCR beta chain was captured by sequencing in a study of human T cells and chemical hapten exposure. Per the authors' pipeline: Counting gave a median of around 100,000 TCRs per sample, with values ranging from roughly 20,000 to 750,000. TCRdb analysed the RACE reads with MiXCR anew, one entry per CDR3 protein. Clone size and V and J calls follow TCRdb, not the original study. Altogether approximately 72,000 distinct CDR3 sequences are present, more than 9.5% being singletons, with the ten largest covering roughly 1.4%. Germline V lookup: CDR1 SGHKS, CDR2 YYEKEE (reference sequence). The CDR3 length is 13 residues. J was trimmed by 2 bases and V by 7 bases; bases with no gene match: 3. Study outcomes and limitations: Compared to controls, expanded TCRs made significantly more large clusters of similar CDR3s. There was a positive correlation between PT1 expanded TCR counts and patch test score.

This clonotype was recorded a few times. The antigen is unknown. Time point given: patch test 3, about 24 weeks after DPC sensitization. Treatment described: therapeutic diphenylcyclopropenone sensitization with weekly scalp DPC. Every donor had alopecia and was 18 to 70 years old; all were suitable for DPC. This sequence originates from a woman between 50 and 59 years old with alopecia areata. Some clones in this sample may be carry-over from other donors' samples. The V call is TRBV5-5, the J call TRBJ2-1; 7 nucleotides line up with TRBD1. Source: whole blood, taken in connection with sensitization to the hapten diphenylcyclopropenone (DPC). The CDR3 spells CASQQGAYNEQFF. In nucleotides, the CDR3 is TGTGCCAGCCAGCAGGGGGCCTACAATGAGCAGTTCTTC.